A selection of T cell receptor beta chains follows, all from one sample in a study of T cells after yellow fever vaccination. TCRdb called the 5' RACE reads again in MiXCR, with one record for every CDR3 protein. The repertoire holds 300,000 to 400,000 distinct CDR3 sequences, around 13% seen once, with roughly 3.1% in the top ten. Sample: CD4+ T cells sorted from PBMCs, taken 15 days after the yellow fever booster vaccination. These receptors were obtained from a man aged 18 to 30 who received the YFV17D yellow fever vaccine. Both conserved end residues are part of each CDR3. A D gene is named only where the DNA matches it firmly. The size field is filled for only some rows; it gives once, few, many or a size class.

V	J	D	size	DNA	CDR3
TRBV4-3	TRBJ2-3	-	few	TGCGCCAGCAGCCAAGATCGGGGCAGTCCATCAGATACGCAGTATTTT	CASSQDRGSPSDTQYF
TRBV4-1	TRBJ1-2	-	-	TGCGCCAGCAGCCAGGGGGTAGGCTATGGCTACACCTTC	CASSQGVGYGYTF
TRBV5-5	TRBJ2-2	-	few	TGTGCCAGCAGCTCTACCCAGGGGCCCAGGAGGCTGTTTTTT	CASSSTQGPRRLFF
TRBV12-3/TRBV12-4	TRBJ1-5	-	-	TGTGCCAGCAGTTTATCGGGGGCCAATCAGCCCCAGCATTTT	CASSLSGANQPQHF
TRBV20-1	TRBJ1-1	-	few	TGCAGTGCTAGAGTCCCACAGGGAAACACTGAAGCTTTCTTT	CSARVPQGNTEAFF
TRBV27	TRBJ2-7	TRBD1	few	TGTGCCAGCAGTCCGTTCCGGACAGGGCTTCGCGAGCAGTACTTC	CASSPFRTGLREQYF
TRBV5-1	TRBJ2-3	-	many	TGCGCCAGCAGCTTGTCCGCCTCCACAGATACGCAGTATTTT	CASSLSASTDTQYF
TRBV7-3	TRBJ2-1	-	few	TGTGCCAGCAGCTTAAGAGACGGAAGCTCTAACAATGAGCAGTTCTTC	CASSLRDGSSNNEQFF
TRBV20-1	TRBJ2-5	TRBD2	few	TGCAGTGCTAACGGACTAGCGGGGGGTCAGGCCCAGTACTTC	CSANGLAGGQAQYF
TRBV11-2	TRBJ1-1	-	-	TGTGCCAGCAGCCCCAGGGCAGGGGCTGAGACTGAAGCTTTCTTT	CASSPRAGAETEAFF